Sequencing of this T cell receptor beta chain was carried out in a study of CD8+ T cells in alopecia areata. Study observations and caveats: Elevated clonality characterized lesional scalp relative to normal scalp, particularly in alopecia totalis/universalis. In blood and scalp, many expanded lesional clones persisted during tofacitinib.

The CDR3 has 18 amino acids. Germline-derived CDR1 and CDR2 are SGHRS and YFSETQ. V lost 4 bases, J lost 4 bases, and 15 bases stayed unmatched. Sequencing templates came from extracted RNA that was reverse transcribed into cDNA. Repertoires were generated with immunoSEQ multiplex PCR, while TCRdb's copy carries only in-frame clones and drops some. This sample has 200,000 or so clones, with approximately 45% found just once. Regarding this clone: What it recognizes is unknown.

Treatment specified: oral pan-JAK inhibitor, 5-10 mg twice daily. This TCR came from a human donor with alopecia areata. This chain uses TRBV5-1 with TRBJ2-7; 12 positions match TRBD2. The sequences come from CD4+ T cells sorted from blood, collected at approximately week 37, from a patient treated with tofacitinib. The CDR3 DNA sequence: TGCGCCAGCAGCCTGGGACTAGCGGGTGGCTTTCAAACATACGAGCAGTACTTC. The encoded protein is CASSLGLAGGFQTYEQYF.